The 6 T cell receptor beta chains in this list originate from one sample, sequenced in a study of cytomegalovirus exposure and HLA in healthy donors. This PCR relied on a set of 60 Vbeta primers and 13 Jbeta primers. Data came from immunoSEQ multiplex PCR; TCRdb stores just in-frame clones and leaves some out. The sample lists 150,000 or so clones, 82% occurring once. The sample was PBMCs. The receptor set was obtained from a man in his thirties or forties in good health and CMV-seropositive.

CDR3 amino acids: CASSESGPLGKLFF. CDR3 DNA sequence: TGTGCCAGCAGTGAAAGTGGGCCTTTGGGAAAACTGTTTTTT. This chain connects TRBV2 to TRBJ1-4; D uncertain. There are 14 residues in the CDR3. Per germline, CDR1 SNHLY and CDR2 FYNNEI. V shed 2 bases and J shed 10 bases, with 14 bases lying between them.

As to this clone: Other DNA sequences in this specimen translate into the identical CDR3. This chain connects TRBV6-1 to TRBJ2-7, with 9 bases lining up with TRBD1. In germline, CDR1 is MNHNS, CDR2 SASEGT. The CDR3 covers 15 residues. V lost 1 base to trimming and J lost 5 bases; unmatched junction nucleotides: 6. This CDR3 is CASSEGGDRVHEQYF. The DNA for the CDR3 is TGTGCCAGCAGTGAAGGAGGGGACAGGGTCCACGAGCAGTACTTC.

The genes are TRBV5-4 and TRBJ2-3; D uncertain. V dropped 1 base and J dropped 1 base, with 7 bases sitting between them. This CDR3 is 14 amino acids long. The germline CDR1 and CDR2 sequences are SGHNT and YYREEE (reference sequence). The CDR3 DNA is TGTGCCAGCAGCTTGTCTGCGGGCACAGATACGCAGTATTTT. Translation gives CASSLSAGTDTQYF.

The genes are TRBV27 and TRBJ2-7, with 8 bases identical to TRBD2. CDR3 length: 14 residues. The J segment lost 9 bases and the V segment lost 8 bases, leaving 15 bases of the junction unmatched. CDR1 and CDR2 (germline): MNHEY, SMNVEV (reference sequence). The CDR3 sequence is CASALGHSGGPQYF. CDR3 coding DNA: TGTGCCAGCGCCTTGGGCCATTCGGGAGGGCCGCAGTACTTC.

The CDR3 sequence is CASSYSGKQFF. The CDR3 coding sequence is TGTGCCAGCAGCTACAGCGGAAAGCAGTTCTTC. The V call is TRBV6-5, the J call TRBJ2-1; D possibly corresponds to TRBD2 (5 bases). V gave up 6 bases and J gave up 11 bases, with 11 bases separating them. CDR3 length: 11 residues. Germline CDR1 is MNHEY and CDR2 is SVGAGI.

The chain combines TRBV5-8 with TRBJ2-7; maybe TRBD1 (6 bases). This CDR3 is 15 amino acids long. Germline V gene sequence: CDR1 SGHTS, CDR2 YDEGEE. V dropped 5 bases and J dropped 5 bases, with 20 bases sitting between them. CDR3 region: CASRQGSVRFHEQYF. CDR3 DNA sequence: TGTGCCAGCAGGCAGGGGTCAGTAAGGTTCCACGAGCAGTACTTC.